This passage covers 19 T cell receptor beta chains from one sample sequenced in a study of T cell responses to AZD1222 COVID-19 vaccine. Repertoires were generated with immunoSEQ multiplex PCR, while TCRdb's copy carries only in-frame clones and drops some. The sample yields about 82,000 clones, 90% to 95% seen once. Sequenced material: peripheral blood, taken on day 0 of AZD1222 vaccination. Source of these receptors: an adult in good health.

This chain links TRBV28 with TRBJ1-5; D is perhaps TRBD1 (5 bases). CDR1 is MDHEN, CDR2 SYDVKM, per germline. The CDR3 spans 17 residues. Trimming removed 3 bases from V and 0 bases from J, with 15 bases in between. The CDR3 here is CASSLVRAPYSNQPQHF. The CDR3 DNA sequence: TGTGCCAGCAGTTTGGTCAGGGCTCCATATAGCAATCAGCCCCAGCATTTT. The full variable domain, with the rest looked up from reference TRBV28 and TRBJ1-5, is DVKVTQSSRYLVKRTGEKVFLECVQDMDHENMFWYRQDPGLGLRLIYFSYDVKMKEKGDIPEGYSVSREKKERFSLILESASTNQTSMYLCASSLVRAPYSNQPQHFGDGTRLSIL.

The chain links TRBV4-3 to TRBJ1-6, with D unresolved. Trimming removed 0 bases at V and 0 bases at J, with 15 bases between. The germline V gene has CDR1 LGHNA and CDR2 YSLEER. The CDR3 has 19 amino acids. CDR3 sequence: CASSQDFRAGNSYNSPLHF. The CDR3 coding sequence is TGCGCCAGCAGCCAAGATTTCCGCGCCGGGAACTCCTATAATTCACCCCTCCACTTT.

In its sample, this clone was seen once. The CDR3 region is CASSRDRGTEAFF. CDR3 sequence (DNA): TGTGCCAGTAGTAGGGACAGGGGCACTGAAGCTTTCTTT. The chain has TRBV19 and TRBJ1-1, with 10 bases that match TRBD1. In germline, CDR1 is LNHDA, CDR2 SQIVND (reference sequence). The length of the CDR3 is 13 residues. Trimming took 4 bases from V and 4 from J; bases not matched to a gene: 0.

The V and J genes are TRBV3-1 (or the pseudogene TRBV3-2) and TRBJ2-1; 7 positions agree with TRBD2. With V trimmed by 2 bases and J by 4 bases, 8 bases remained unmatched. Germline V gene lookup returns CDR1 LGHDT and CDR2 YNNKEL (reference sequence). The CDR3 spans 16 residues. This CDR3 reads CASSQSRGLTYNEQFF. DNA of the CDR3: TGTGCCAGCAGCCAATCCCGGGGACTAACTTACAATGAGCAGTTCTTC.

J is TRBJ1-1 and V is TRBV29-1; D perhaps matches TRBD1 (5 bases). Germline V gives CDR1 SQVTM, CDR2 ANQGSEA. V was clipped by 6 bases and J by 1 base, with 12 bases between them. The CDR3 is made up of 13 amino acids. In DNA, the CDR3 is TGCAGCGTCCAAGTTGGGGGGAACACTGAAGCTTTCTTT. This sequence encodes CSVQVGGNTEAFF.

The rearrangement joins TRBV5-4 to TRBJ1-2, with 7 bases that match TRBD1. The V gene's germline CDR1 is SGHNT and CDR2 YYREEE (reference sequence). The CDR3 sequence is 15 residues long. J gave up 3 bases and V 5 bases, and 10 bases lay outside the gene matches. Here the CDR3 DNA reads TGTGCCAGCAGTCCCCGCCAGACAGGGTACTATGGCTACACCTTC. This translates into CASSPRQTGYYGYTF.

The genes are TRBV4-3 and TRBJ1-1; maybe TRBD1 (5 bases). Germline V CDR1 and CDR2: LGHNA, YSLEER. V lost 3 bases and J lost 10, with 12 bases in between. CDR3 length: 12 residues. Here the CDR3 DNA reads TGCGCCAGCAGCCACCAGGGCCAGGGAGCTTTCTTT. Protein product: CASSHQGQGAFF.

The CDR3 is CASSLEGDYEQYF. The DNA for the CDR3 is TGTGCCAGCAGCTTAGAAGGGGACTACGAGCAGTACTTC. The chain employs TRBV7-9 and TRBJ2-7; the D gene is possibly TRBD1 (5 bases). V dropped 1 base and J dropped 3 bases, with 7 bases sitting between them. The CDR3 sequence is 13 residues long. The germline CDR1 and CDR2 sequences are SEHNR and FQNEAQ (reference sequence).

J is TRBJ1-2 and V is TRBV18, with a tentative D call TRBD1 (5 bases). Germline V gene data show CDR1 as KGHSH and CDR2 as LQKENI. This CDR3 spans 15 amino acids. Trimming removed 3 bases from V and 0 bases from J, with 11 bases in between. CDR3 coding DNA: TGTGCCAGCTCACCGACAGTCTCCGCTAACTATGGCTACACCTTC. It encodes CASSPTVSANYGYTF.

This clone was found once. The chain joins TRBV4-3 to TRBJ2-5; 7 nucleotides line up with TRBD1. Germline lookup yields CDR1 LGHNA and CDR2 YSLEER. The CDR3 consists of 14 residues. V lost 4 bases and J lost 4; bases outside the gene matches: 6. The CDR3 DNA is TGCGCCAGCAGCCTCGACAGGGACGGAGAGACCCAGTACTTC. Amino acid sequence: CASSLDRDGETQYF.

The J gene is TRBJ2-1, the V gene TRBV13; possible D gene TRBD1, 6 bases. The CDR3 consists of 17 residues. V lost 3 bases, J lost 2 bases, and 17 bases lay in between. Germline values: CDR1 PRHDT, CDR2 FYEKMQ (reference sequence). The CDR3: CASSLGRTGSPYNEQFF. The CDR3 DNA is TGTGCCAGCAGCTTGGGGAGAACAGGGAGCCCCTACAATGAGCAGTTCTTC.

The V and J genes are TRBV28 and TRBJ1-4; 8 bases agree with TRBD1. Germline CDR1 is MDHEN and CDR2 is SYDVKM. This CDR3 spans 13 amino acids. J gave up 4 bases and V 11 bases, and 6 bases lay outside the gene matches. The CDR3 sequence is CACTGGNNEKLFF. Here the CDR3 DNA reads TGTGCCTGCACAGGGGGGAATAATGAAAAACTGTTTTTT.

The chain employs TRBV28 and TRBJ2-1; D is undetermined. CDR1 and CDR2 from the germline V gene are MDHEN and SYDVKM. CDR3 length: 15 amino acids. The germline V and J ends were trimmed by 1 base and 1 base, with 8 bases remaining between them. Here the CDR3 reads CASSLLGSSYNEQFF. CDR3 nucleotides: TGTGCCAGCAGTTTATTGGGGTCTTCCTACAATGAGCAGTTCTTC.

The CDR3 DNA follows: TGTGCCAGCAGCGTAGCGCCAGCCTATAATTCACCCCTCCACTTT. It yields the protein CASSVAPAYNSPLHF. V is TRBV9 and J is TRBJ1-6; D is ambiguous. V was clipped by 0 bases and J by 2 bases, with 6 bases between them. The germline gives CDR1 SGDLS, CDR2 YYNGEE. The CDR3 extends over 15 amino acids.

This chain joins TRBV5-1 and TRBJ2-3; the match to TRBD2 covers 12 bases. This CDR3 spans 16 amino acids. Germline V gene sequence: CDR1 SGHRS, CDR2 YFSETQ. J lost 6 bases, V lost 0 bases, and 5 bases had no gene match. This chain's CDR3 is CASSLGLAGALDTQYF. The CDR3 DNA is TGCGCCAGCAGCTTGGGACTAGCGGGAGCCCTGGATACGCAGTATTTT.

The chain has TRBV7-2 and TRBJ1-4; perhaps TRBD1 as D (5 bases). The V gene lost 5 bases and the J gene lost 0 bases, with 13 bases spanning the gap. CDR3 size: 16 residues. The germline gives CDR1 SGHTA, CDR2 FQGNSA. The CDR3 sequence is CASSPGISATNEKLFF. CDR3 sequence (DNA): TGTGCCAGCAGCCCAGGGATATCCGCAACTAATGAAAAACTGTTTTTT.

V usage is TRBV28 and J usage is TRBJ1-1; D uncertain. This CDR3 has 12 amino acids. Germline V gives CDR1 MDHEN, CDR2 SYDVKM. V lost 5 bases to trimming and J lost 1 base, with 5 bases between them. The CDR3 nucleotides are TGTGCCAGCAGTCCGGGGAACACTGAAGCTTTCTTT. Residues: CASSPGNTEAFF.

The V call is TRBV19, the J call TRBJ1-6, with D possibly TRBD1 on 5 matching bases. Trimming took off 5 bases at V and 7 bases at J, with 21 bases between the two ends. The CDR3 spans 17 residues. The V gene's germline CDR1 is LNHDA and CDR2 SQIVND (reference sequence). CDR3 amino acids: CASSLALSQGWNSPLHF. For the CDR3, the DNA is TGTGCCAGTAGTTTGGCCCTGAGTCAGGGTTGGAATTCACCCCTCCACTTT.

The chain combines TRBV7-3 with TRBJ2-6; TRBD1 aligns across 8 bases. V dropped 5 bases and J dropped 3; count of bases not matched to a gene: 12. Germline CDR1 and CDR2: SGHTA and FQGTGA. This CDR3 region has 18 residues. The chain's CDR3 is CASSPHAGGGLGANVLTF. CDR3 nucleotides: TGTGCCAGCAGCCCCCACGCAGGGGGCGGGCTTGGGGCCAACGTCCTGACTTTC.